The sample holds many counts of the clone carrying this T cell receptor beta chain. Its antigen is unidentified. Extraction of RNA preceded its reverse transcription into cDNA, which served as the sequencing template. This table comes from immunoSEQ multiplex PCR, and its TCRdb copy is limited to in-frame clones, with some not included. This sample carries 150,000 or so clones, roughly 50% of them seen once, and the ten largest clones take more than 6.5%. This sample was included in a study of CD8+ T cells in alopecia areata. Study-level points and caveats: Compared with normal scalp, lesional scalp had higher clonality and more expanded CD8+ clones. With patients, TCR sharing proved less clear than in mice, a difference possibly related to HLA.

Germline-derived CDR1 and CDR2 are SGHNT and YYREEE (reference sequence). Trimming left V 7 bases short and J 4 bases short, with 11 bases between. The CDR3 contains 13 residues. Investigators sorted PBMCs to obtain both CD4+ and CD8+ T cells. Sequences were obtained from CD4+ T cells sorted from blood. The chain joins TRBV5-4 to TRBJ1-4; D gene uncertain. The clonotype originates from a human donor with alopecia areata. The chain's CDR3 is CASSDRLNEKLFF. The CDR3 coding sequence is TGTGCCAGCTCGGACCGCCTTAATGAAAAACTGTTTTTT.